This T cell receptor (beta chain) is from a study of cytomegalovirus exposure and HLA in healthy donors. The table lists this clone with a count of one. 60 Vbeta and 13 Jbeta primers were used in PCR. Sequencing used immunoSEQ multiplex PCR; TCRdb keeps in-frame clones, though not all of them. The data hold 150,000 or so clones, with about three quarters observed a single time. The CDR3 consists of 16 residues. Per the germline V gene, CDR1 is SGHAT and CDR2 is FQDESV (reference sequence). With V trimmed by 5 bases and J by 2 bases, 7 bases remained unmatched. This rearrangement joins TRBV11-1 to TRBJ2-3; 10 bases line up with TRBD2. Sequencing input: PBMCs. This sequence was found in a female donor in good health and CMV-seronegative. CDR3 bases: TGTGCCAGCAGCGCGATAGCGGGAGGTCCCACAGATACGCAGTATTTT. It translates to CASSAIAGGPTDTQYF.